This TCR beta chain was retrieved from a study of cytomegalovirus exposure and HLA in healthy donors. Amplification used 60 Vbeta primers and 13 Jbeta primers. The data were produced by immunoSEQ multiplex PCR, yet TCRdb's version contains in-frame clones alone and is incomplete. This sample yields 190,000 or so clones, of which 80% are seen a single time; roughly 0.7% belongs to the top ten. This clone has more than one count but fewer than ten. CDR3 length: 15 residues. V lost 8 bases to trimming and J lost 5 bases; unmatched junction nucleotides: 8. Germline loops: CDR1 MNHEY, CDR2 SVGAGI. Sequencing input: PBMCs. The clonotype comes from a boy between 10 and 17 years old in good health and CMV-seronegative. This chain connects TRBV6-5 to TRBJ2-5, with 13 bases that match TRBD2. The CDR3 loop is CASSWTSGSSETQYF. The CDR3 DNA reads as TGTGCCAGCTCGTGGACTAGCGGGAGTAGCGAGACCCAGTACTTC.